The rows below give T cell receptor beta chains drawn from one sample of a study of T cells in narcolepsy. Measured with immunoSEQ multiplex PCR; TCRdb has only the in-frame clones, and not every one. Seen here are under 40,000 clones, 80% to 85% observed once, and the top ten hold roughly 0.69%. Sequencing input: memory (CD45RA-) CD4+ T cells from blood. The source is a human donor in good health. The CDR3 runs from the conserved cysteine through the conserved F or W. The D gene is left open where the match is weak. Clone size appears in some rows only: once, few, many, or a class for an expanded clone.

V	size	J	D	CDR3	DNA
TRBV7-9	-	TRBJ2-6	-	CASGSGANVLTF	TGTGCGAGCGGGTCTGGGGCCAACGTCCTGACTTTC
TRBV6-5	-	TRBJ1-6	-	CASRSTYNSPLHF	TGTGCCAGCCGTTCAACCTATAATTCACCCCTCCACTTT
TRBV28	once	TRBJ1-4	-	CASSLIGAGNEKLFF	TGTGCCAGCAGTTTGATAGGGGCAGGTAATGAAAAACTGTTTTTT
TRBV5-4	few	TRBJ2-5	-	CASSSGRGETQYF	TGTGCCAGCAGCTCAGGGCGAGGGGAGACCCAGTACTTC
TRBV6-5	-	TRBJ2-1	TRBD1	CASSYSINRGNEQFF	TGTGCCAGCAGTTACTCGATAAACAGGGGCAATGAGCAGTTCTTC
TRBV9	-	TRBJ2-1	-	CASSVEQSSYNEQFF	TGTGCCAGCAGCGTAGAACAGAGCTCCTACAATGAGCAGTTCTTC
TRBV19	-	TRBJ1-2	TRBD1	CANSQGSGYTF	TGCGCCAATTCACAGGGGAGTGGCTACACCTTC
TRBV6-5	-	TRBJ1-1	-	CASSYRSGGMNTEAFF	TGTGCCAGCAGTTACAGGTCGGGGGGCATGAACACTGAAGCTTTCTTT
TRBV5-4	few	TRBJ2-6	-	CASTFRGAGANVLTF	TGTGCCAGCACCTTCAGGGGTGCTGGGGCCAACGTCCTGACTTTC
TRBV28	-	TRBJ2-7	TRBD2	CASSLGGSKAYEQYF	TGTGCCAGCAGTTTGGGGGGGAGTAAGGCCTACGAGCAGTACTTC
TRBV11-1	-	TRBJ2-7	-	CASSPSGVHEQYF	TGTGCCAGCAGCCCCTCTGGGGTCCACGAGCAGTACTTC
TRBV5-4	-	TRBJ2-3	TRBD2	CASAGGLADTQYF	TGTGCCAGCGCGGGGGGATTGGCAGATACGCAGTATTTT
TRBV30	-	TRBJ1-1	TRBD1	CAWSAGGGLAFF	TGTGCCTGGAGTGCGGGAGGGGGCCTCGCTTTCTTT
TRBV7-2	-	TRBJ1-1	-	CASSLGLAWGWETEAFF	TGTGCCAGCAGCTTAGGGCTGGCTTGGGGGTGGGAAACTGAAGCTTTCTTT
TRBV5-1	-	TRBJ2-4	-	CASSLAGLEGDQYF	TGCGCCAGCAGCTTGGCCGGATTGGAGGGCGATCAGTACTTC
TRBV6-5	-	TRBJ1-6	-	CASSDNSYNSPLHF	TGTGCCAGCAGTGACAACTCCTATAATTCACCCCTCCACTTT
TRBV19	-	TRBJ2-7	TRBD1	CASSIIETGINEQYF	TGTGCCAGTAGTATAATCGAGACAGGGATCAACGAGCAGTACTTC
TRBV10-3	-	TRBJ2-5	-	CATQSARGGSQETQYF	TGTGCCACCCAAAGCGCACGCGGGGGCTCACAAGAGACCCAGTACTTC
TRBV4-1	once	TRBJ2-3	-	CASSQDTLLGTQYF	TGCGCCAGCAGCCAAGATACTCTTCTCGGTACGCAGTATTTT
TRBV7-9	once	TRBJ1-1	-	CASSFKGTSAGLAFF	TGTGCCAGCAGCTTTAAGGGTACTTCGGCGGGTCTTGCTTTCTTT
TRBV7-8	-	TRBJ2-3	-	CASSQRDGRLSTDTQYF	TGTGCCAGCAGCCAGAGAGACGGGCGCCTGAGCACAGATACGCAGTATTTT
TRBV19	-	TRBJ1-3	-	CALVVGNTIYF	TGTGCCTTGGTAGTAGGAAACACCATATATTTT
TRBV30	-	TRBJ1-4	-	CAWTSRATGEKLFF	TGTGCCTGGACCAGCCGGGCCACGGGGGAAAAACTGTTTTTT
TRBV18	-	TRBJ1-1	-	CASSTTGNTEAFF	TGTGCCAGCTCAACCACGGGGAACACTGAAGCTTTCTTT
TRBV6-5	-	TRBJ1-1	TRBD1	CASINTGTGVTEAFF	TGTGCCAGCATCAACACCGGGACAGGGGTCACTGAAGCTTTCTTT
TRBV7-6	-	TRBJ1-3	-	CASSLSPSGNTIYF	TGTGCCAGCAGCTTATCCCCCTCTGGAAACACCATATATTTT
TRBV30	-	TRBJ1-4	-	CAWTGRYNEKLFF	TGTGCCTGGACGGGGAGGTATAATGAAAAACTGTTTTTT
TRBV9	-	TRBJ2-1	TRBD2	CASSVVPAGGSSYNEQFF	TGTGCCAGCAGCGTAGTCCCCGCCGGGGGGAGCTCCTACAATGAGCAGTTCTTC
TRBV7-9	-	TRBJ1-6	TRBD1	CASSLGQKNSPLHF	TGTGCCAGCAGCCTGGGACAGAAAAATTCACCCCTCCACTTT
TRBV18	-	TRBJ2-5	-	CASSPSGETQYF	TGTGCCAGCTCACCAAGCGGGGAGACCCAGTACTTC
TRBV5-7	once	TRBJ2-2	-	CASSFPELAANTGELFF	TGTGCCAGCAGCTTTCCGGAACTCGCAGCTAACACCGGGGAGCTGTTTTTT
TRBV7-8	-	TRBJ1-6	-	CASSLMGQGDSPLHF	TGTGCCAGCAGCTTGATGGGGCAGGGCGATTCACCCCTCCACTTT
TRBV30	-	TRBJ2-1	TRBD2	CAWSVRASGWNEQFF	TGTGCCTGGAGTGTAAGGGCTAGCGGGTGGAATGAGCAGTTCTTC
TRBV29-1	-	TRBJ1-2	TRBD1	CSVEDRGHRGANYGYTF	TGCAGCGTTGAAGATCGGGGCCACAGGGGCGCTAACTATGGCTACACCTTC
TRBV6-5	-	TRBJ1-1	-	CASSSIQRMNTEAFF	TGTGCCAGCAGTTCTATACAGAGGATGAACACTGAAGCTTTCTTT
TRBV7-9	-	TRBJ2-3	-	CASSLVISGGPDTQYF	TGTGCCAGCAGCTTAGTTATATCCGGGGGCCCAGATACGCAGTATTTT
TRBV12-5	-	TRBJ2-2	-	CASGIWPAPGLWRTGELFF	TGTGCTAGTGGTATTTGGCCGGCCCCGGGGCTTTGGCGCACCGGGGAGCTGTTTTTT
TRBV6-6	once	TRBJ1-4	-	CASSYRGNEKLFF	TGTGCCAGCAGTTACCGTGGGAATGAAAAACTGTTTTTT
TRBV30	-	TRBJ1-5	-	CAWSGGDNQPQHF	TGTGCCTGGAGTGGGGGGGACAATCAGCCCCAGCATTTT
TRBV5-5	-	TRBJ2-5	-	CASSLVEGRSGTQYF	TGTGCCAGCAGCTTGGTGGAGGGACGGAGCGGGACCCAGTACTTC